Presented here are 18 T cell receptor beta chains from one specimen sequenced in a study of vaccination and CD4 T cells after COVID-19. MiXCR was run by TCRdb on the PCR reads, yielding one entry per CDR3 protein. The table lists about 20,000 distinct CDR3 sequences, around 50% of them singletons. The specimen was CD4+ T cells from blood, collected before SARS-CoV-2 vaccination. These receptors came from a human donor who had recovered from COVID-19.

This clonotype was seen a handful of times. The rearrangement links TRBV7-9 to TRBJ1-1; D remains unclear. The CDR3 sequence is 15 residues long. Germline lookup yields CDR1 SEHNR and CDR2 FQNEAQ (reference sequence). The V gene lost 0 bases and the J gene lost 3 bases, with 11 bases spanning the gap. CDR3 region: CASSLAQLGYTEAFF. In DNA form, the CDR3 reads TGTGCCAGCAGCTTAGCGCAATTGGGGTACACTGAAGCTTTCTTT.

The chain links TRBV24-1 to TRBJ2-3, with 7 positions matching TRBD2. CDR3 length: 13 amino acids. Trimming removed 3 bases from V and 4 bases from J; junction bases left unmatched: 0. CDR1 and CDR2 from the germline V gene are KGHDR and SFDVKD. CDR3 amino acids: CATSDGRADTQYF. The CDR3 DNA reads as TGTGCCACCAGTGATGGGAGGGCAGATACGCAGTATTTT.

This chain uses TRBV6-1 with TRBJ2-3, with TRBD2 matching 9 bases. The length of the CDR3 is 14 residues. Looked up from germline, CDR1 is MNHNS and CDR2 is SASEGT. J gave up 6 bases and V 6 bases, and 7 bases lay outside the gene matches. CDR3 in amino acids: CASRAGGPADTQYF. CDR3 coding DNA: TGTGCCAGCAGGGCGGGAGGGCCGGCCGATACGCAGTATTTT.

The chain couples TRBV7-2 to TRBJ2-7; D may be TRBD2 (6 bases). Per the germline V gene, CDR1 is SGHTA and CDR2 is FQGNSA. The V end lost 5 bases, the J end lost 6 bases, and 17 bases lay between the germline ends. This CDR3 region has 14 residues. CDR3 region: CASSPRDFPPEQYF. DNA for the CDR3: TGTGCCAGCAGCCCGCGGGACTTCCCTCCCGAGCAGTACTTC.

The V and J genes are TRBV4-1 and TRBJ2-7; a weak D match, TRBD2 (6 bases). The CDR3 extends over 18 amino acids. Germline lookup yields CDR1 MGHRA and CDR2 YSYEKL. The V end lost 0 bases, the J end lost 2 bases, and 20 bases lay between the germline ends. CDR3 coding DNA: TGCGCCAGCAGCCAAGACTCGCGGTTTGGACTAATACCCTACGAGCAGTACTTC. Protein product: CASSQDSRFGLIPYEQYF.

This clonotype was detected only a few times. J is TRBJ1-2 and V is TRBV2; 7 bases align to TRBD1. This CDR3 has 14 residues. V trimming: 7 bases; J trimming: 4 bases; junction bases outside the gene matches: 9. Germline assignment: CDR1 SNHLY and CDR2 FYNNEI. The CDR3 nucleotides are TGTGCCAGCACCGACGGACAGGTTGGCTATGGCTACACCTTC. Protein product: CASTDGQVGYGYTF. Looking up the rest from reference TRBV2 and TRBJ1-2 gives the full variable domain: EPEVTQTPSHQVTQMGQEVILRCVPISNHLYFYWYRQILGQKVEFLVSFYNNEISEKSEIFDDQFSVERPDGSNFTLKIRSTKLEDSAMYFCASTDGQVGYGYTFGSGTRLTVV.

V is TRBV28 and J is TRBJ1-2, with 8 positions matching TRBD1. V shed 6 bases and J 2 bases; nucleotides not matched to a gene: 11. CDR3 size: 16 residues. CDR1 is MDHEN, CDR2 SYDVKM, per germline. The CDR3 loop is CASRGPSGQENYGYTF. CDR3 coding DNA: TGTGCCAGCAGGGGGCCCTCGGGACAGGAGAACTATGGCTACACCTTC.

The chain links TRBV2 to TRBJ1-5; D perhaps matches TRBD1 (6 bases). Germline-derived CDR1 and CDR2 are SNHLY and FYNNEI. This CDR3 has 15 residues. Trimming took 2 bases from V and 7 from J, leaving 15 bases between them. This CDR3 reads CASSEINRVGQPQHF. CDR3 DNA sequence: TGTGCCAGCAGTGAAATTAACAGGGTAGGGCAGCCCCAGCATTTT. The variable domain in full, completed from reference TRBV2 and TRBJ1-5, reads EPEVTQTPSHQVTQMGQEVILRCVPISNHLYFYWYRQILGQKVEFLVSFYNNEISEKSEIFDDQFSVERPDGSNFTLKIRSTKLEDSAMYFCASSEINRVGQPQHFGDGTRLSIL.

This chain links TRBV20-1 with TRBJ2-5, with TRBD2 identical over 8 bases. From germline, CDR1 is DFQATT and CDR2 SNEGSKA (reference sequence). Trimming cost V 3 bases and J 3 bases; bases outside gene matches: 9. This CDR3 has 15 residues. The CDR3 sequence: CSARVSGTRKETQYF. In DNA, the CDR3 is TGCAGTGCTAGGGTGTCTGGGACTAGGAAAGAGACCCAGTACTTC.

The V gene is TRBV4-3, the J gene TRBJ2-2; 8 bases align to TRBD2. Trimming cost V 9 bases and J 4 bases; bases outside gene matches: 16. Germline CDR1 LGHNA, CDR2 YSLEER. CDR3 length equals 17 residues. CDR3 coding DNA: TGCGCCAGTAGGGGGACATTGGGACTAGTCCCCACCGGGGAGCTGTTTTTT. Translation gives CASRGTLGLVPTGELFF.

This clonotype came up once. The CDR3 protein is CASSPDGQGNSPLHF. CDR3 in DNA: TGCGCCAGCAGCCCTGATGGGCAGGGAAATTCACCCCTCCACTTT. The gene calls are TRBV5-1 and TRBJ1-6, with a tentative D call TRBD1 (5 bases). The CDR3 contains 15 residues. The V end lost 4 bases, the J end lost 7 bases, and 15 bases lay between the germline ends. Germline V CDR1 and CDR2: SGHRS, YFSETQ.

The chain is built from TRBV7-2 and TRBJ2-7; TRBD2 is a possible D gene (5 bases). Germline V gene lookup returns CDR1 SGHTA and CDR2 FQGNSA. The CDR3 has 15 residues. V lost 1 base and J lost 0, with 10 bases in between. CDR3 DNA sequence: TGTGCCAGCAGCTTAGTAGCGTTAAGCTCCTACGAGCAGTACTTC. The encoded protein is CASSLVALSSYEQYF.

This chain joins TRBV6-5 and TRBJ2-7; 15 bases map to TRBD2. Germline loops: CDR1 MNHEY, CDR2 SVGAGI. The CDR3 covers 18 residues. V lost 2 bases and J lost 2; bases outside the gene matches: 7. CDR3 in amino acids: CASSYSPGLAGGAYEQYF. CDR3 nucleotides: TGTGCCAGCAGTTACAGCCCGGGACTAGCGGGAGGCGCCTACGAGCAGTACTTC.

The table lists this clonotype with a few counts. J is TRBJ2-7 and V is TRBV6-2 or TRBV6-3, with D perhaps matching TRBD2 (5 bases). The V gene lost 5 bases and the J gene lost 4 bases, with 15 bases spanning the gap. CDR3 length equals 14 residues. Germline loops: CDR1 MNHEY, CDR2 SVGEGT. This CDR3 reads CASSPSGRRYEQYF. CDR3 bases: TGTGCCAGCAGTCCGAGTGGGAGACGATACGAGCAGTACTTC.

The chain employs TRBV6-5 and TRBJ2-6; D not resolved. Looked up from germline, CDR1 is MNHEY and CDR2 is SVGAGI. Trimming shortened V by 4 bases and J by 1 base, and 11 bases separated the two germline ends. The CDR3 has 16 residues. The CDR3 reads CASSLTVPSGANVLTF. CDR3 in DNA: TGTGCCAGCAGTTTAACGGTCCCTTCTGGGGCCAACGTCCTGACTTTC.

The CDR3 DNA is TGTGCCAGCAGCCCCCCGGGGGGGACTAGCGGGACGAGGAACACCGGGGAGCTGTTTTTT. This sequence encodes CASSPPGGTSGTRNTGELFF. The chain joins TRBV7-2 to TRBJ2-2; 13 bases are shared with TRBD2. This CDR3 region has 20 residues. Per the germline V gene, CDR1 is SGHTA and CDR2 is FQGNSA. V gave up 5 bases and J gave up 1 base; unmatched junction bases: 13.

This rearrangement joins TRBV2 to TRBJ2-1; 8 bases agree with TRBD2. This CDR3 has 13 residues. With V trimmed by 10 bases and J by 9 bases, 11 bases remained unmatched. From germline, CDR1 is SNHLY and CDR2 FYNNEI. The CDR3 nucleotides are TGTGCCACCAAGCGGGAGATAAGTTCTGAGCAGTTCTTC. Protein sequence: CATKREISSEQFF. The full variable domain, its missing parts supplied by reference TRBV2 and TRBJ2-1, is EPEVTQTPSHQVTQMGQEVILRCVPISNHLYFYWYRQILGQKVEFLVSFYNNEISEKSEIFDDQFSVERPDGSNFTLKIRSTKLEDSAMYFCATKREISSEQFFGPGTRLTVL.

The J gene is TRBJ2-2, the V gene TRBV21-1; the table gives TRBD1 as D, unverified against the DNA. TRBV21-1 is an annotated pseudogene. The CDR3 is 15 amino acids. CDR3 sequence reads: CASSTGQGFTGELFF. The CDR3 coding sequence is TGTGCCAGCAGCACGGGACAGGGGTTCACCGGGGAGCTGTTTTTT.